A single sample gave rise to the 4 T cell receptor beta chains below, sequenced in a study of identical twins. Each CDR3 protein gets one entry after TCRdb re-called the 5' RACE reads with MiXCR. The profile shows 450,000 or so distinct CDR3 sequences, 11% to 15% of them singletons. A further study also used this sample, focusing on yellow fever vaccine responses in identical twins.

Sequencing was done on a sample of CD4+ T cells sorted from blood. These receptors came from a woman between 18 and 30 years old in good health.

This sequence joins TRBV14 and TRBJ2-1; D gene uncertain. Germline lookup yields CDR1 SGHDN and CDR2 FVKESK. This CDR3 has 14 residues. Trimming cost V 6 bases and J 0 bases, with 9 bases left between them. The CDR3 loop is CASSPISSYNEQFF. CDR3 nucleotides: TGTGCCAGCAGTCCGATAAGCTCCTACAATGAGCAGTTCTTC. Filled out from reference TRBV14 and TRBJ2-1, the complete variable domain reads EAGVTQFPSHSVIEKGQTVTLRCDPISGHDNLYWYRRVMGKEIKFLLHFVKESKQDESGMPNNRFLAERTGGTYSTLKVQPAELEDSGVYFCASSPISSYNEQFFGPGTRLTVL.

This rearrangement joins TRBV5-1 to TRBJ2-1; the D gene is possibly TRBD1 (6 bases). The V gene's germline CDR1 is SGHRS and CDR2 YFSETQ. This CDR3 spans 15 amino acids. Trimming pared 4 bases from V and 1 base from J, leaving 12 bases between. DNA of the CDR3: TGCGCCAGCAGCCATCTAGGGGGTTCCTACAATGAGCAGTTCTTC. Encoded protein: CASSHLGGSYNEQFF.

J is TRBJ1-1 and V is TRBV7-2; 10 nucleotides line up with TRBD1. CDR1 and CDR2 from the germline V gene are SGHTA and FQGNSA. J was trimmed by 3 bases and V by 6 bases; bases with no gene match: 7. The CDR3 is made up of 15 amino acids. CDR3 bases: TGTGCCAGCAGGACAGGGGGCGCGAGTTACACTGAAGCTTTCTTT. Translated: CASRTGGASYTEAFF.

The rearrangement links TRBV7-2 to TRBJ2-1; 8 bases are shared with TRBD2. From germline, CDR1 is SGHTA and CDR2 FQGNSA. CDR3 length: 13 amino acids. V lost 9 bases and J lost 4; bases outside the gene matches: 5. CDR3 in DNA: TGTGCCAGTCGTAGCGGGATTTACAATGAGCAGTTCTTC. Protein sequence: CASRSGIYNEQFF.